This T cell receptor (beta chain) comes out of a study of blood T cell repertoires in COVID-19. Background on the study: Samples of COVID-19 (acute and convalescent) were obtained from the United States, Italy and Spain. From T cells, B-cell-depleted T cells, or PBMCs came the material, which was cDNA or gDNA.

The V gene end was trimmed by 2 bases and the J gene end by 4 bases; junction bases not matched to a gene: 7. This CDR3 is built from 16 residues. Germline CDR1 and CDR2: LGHDT and YNNKEL (reference sequence). Per the authors' pipeline: Cell counts per sample came from amplifying reference gene primers. Measured with immunoSEQ multiplex PCR; TCRdb has only the in-frame clones, and not every one. V, J and clone size were drawn from that table, and D and trimming were deduced from the DNA. The data show approximately 89,000 clones, 90% to 95% seen once. Specimen: peripheral blood. The rearrangement links TRBV3-1 (or the pseudogene TRBV3-2) to TRBJ2-2, with 7 bases fitting TRBD2. This sequence was found in a human donor with active COVID-19. The donor label of this sample is uncertain. The DNA of the CDR3 is TGTGCCAGCAGCCAATTTGCGGGGGTTGGCACCGGGGAGCTGTTTTTT. Its translation: CASSQFAGVGTGELFF.